The 30 T cell receptor beta chains below were found in one sample sequenced in a study of T cell repertoires in cytomegalovirus infection. TCRdb processed the reads anew with MiXCR; each CDR3 protein has one entry. Of some 500,000 distinct CDR3 sequences listed, roughly a third are singletons. These receptors are not linked to any known antigen. The material sequenced was cultured PBMCs, taken from culture after CMV antigen stimulation. The source is a human donor in good health (CMV status not recorded). Some clones in this sample may be carry-over from other donors' samples.

V is TRBV6-6 and J is TRBJ2-2; 8 nucleotides agree with TRBD1. The trim removed 2 bases at V and 7 bases at J, leaving 9 bases unmatched. CDR3 size: 16 residues. Germline V lookup: CDR1 MNHNY, CDR2 SVGAGI (reference sequence). The CDR3 nucleotides are TGTGCCAGCAGTTACCCTAGGACAGGGAGGATCGGGGAGCTGTTTTTT. Residues: CASSYPRTGRIGELFF.

The rearrangement joins TRBV9 to TRBJ2-5; 7 nucleotides line up with TRBD1. Germline V gene lookup returns CDR1 SGDLS and CDR2 YYNGEE. The CDR3 has 13 residues. Trimming took 5 bases from V and 4 from J; bases not matched to a gene: 5. CDR3 coding DNA: TGTGCCAGCAGTGCATCAGGGGGAGAGACCCAGTACTTC. Translating gives CASSASGGETQYF.

This clonotype has a handful of counts. The rearrangement joins TRBV7-9 to TRBJ2-5, with TRBD2 as a possible D gene (6 bases). Trimming left V 3 bases short and J 4 bases short, with 9 bases between. The CDR3 runs 13 residues. The germline CDR1 and CDR2 sequences are SEHNR and FQNEAQ (reference sequence). CDR3 coding DNA: TGTGCCAGCAGCTTGGGGGGTCCAGAGACCCAGTACTTC. It specifies CASSLGGPETQYF.

V gene TRBV7-8 combines with J gene TRBJ2-7; a weak D match, TRBD1 (6 bases). There are 12 residues in the CDR3. V was cut by 4 bases and J by 7 bases, with 11 bases left in between. From germline, CDR1 is SGHVS and CDR2 FQNEAQ. The CDR3 protein is CASSYVGGEQYV. In DNA form, the CDR3 reads TGTGCCAGCAGCTACGTAGGGGGAGAGCAGTACGTC.

The table lists this clonotype with many counts. The V gene is TRBV7-2, the J gene TRBJ1-4; TRBD1 is a possible D gene (5 bases). V shed 1 base and J shed 10 bases, with 22 bases lying between them. The CDR3 has 17 amino acids. Germline lookup yields CDR1 SGHTA and CDR2 FQGNSA. In DNA form, the CDR3 reads TGTGCCAGCAGCTTAGACTTCGGGACGTCTTCTCTGGGAAAACTGTTTTTT. Translation: CASSLDFGTSSLGKLFF.

The chain carries TRBV19 and TRBJ2-1; D assignment may be TRBD1 or TRBD2 (5 bases each). The CDR3 loop spans 18 amino acids. Per germline, CDR1 LNHDA and CDR2 SQIVND (reference sequence). The germline V and J ends were trimmed by 4 bases and 4 bases, with 23 bases remaining between them. The CDR3 nucleotides are TGTGCCAGTAGTACAATCCGGCCTTCCGGGACGGAATACAATGAGCAGTTCTTC. The encoded protein is CASSTIRPSGTEYNEQFF.

This chain connects TRBV6-2 or TRBV6-3 to TRBJ2-7, with TRBD1 matching over 7 bases. Germline V CDR1 and CDR2: MNHEY, SVGEGT. Trimming cost V 6 bases and J 3 bases; bases outside gene matches: 14. The CDR3 is made up of 16 amino acids. The CDR3 reads CASSKSPGTEFYEQYV. The CDR3 DNA reads TGTGCCAGCAGCAAATCGCCGGGGACAGAATTCTACGAGCAGTACGTC.

This clonotype appeared a few times. The chain has TRBV6-2 or TRBV6-3 and TRBJ2-7; D is unresolved. Germline lookup yields CDR1 MNHEY and CDR2 SVGEGT. Trimming cost V 2 bases and J 5 bases, with 10 bases left between them. The CDR3 is 13 amino acids. The DNA for the CDR3 is TGTGCCAGCAGTTACAAGGGTCCCCACGAGCAGTACTTC. Translated, it gives CASSYKGPHEQYF.

This chain links TRBV28 with TRBJ2-7; D is perhaps TRBD2 (6 bases). The CDR3 runs to 14 residues. V gave up 6 bases and J gave up 0 bases, with 12 bases separating them. Germline CDR1 is MDHEN and CDR2 is SYDVKM. The CDR3 is CASSPGDTSYEQYF. The CDR3 DNA follows: TGTGCCAGCAGCCCGGGAGATACCTCCTACGAGCAGTACTTC.

V gene TRBV9 combines with J gene TRBJ2-5; the match to TRBD2 covers 10 bases. Germline V lookup: CDR1 SGDLS, CDR2 YYNGEE. The CDR3 has 16 residues. J was trimmed by 5 bases and V by 4 bases; bases with no gene match: 11. The DNA of the CDR3 is TGTGCCAGCAGCCTCCTAGGAGCGGGAGGGCAGGAGACCCAGTACTTC. It translates to CASSLLGAGGQETQYF.

Many counts were recorded for this clonotype. The chain recombines TRBV14 with TRBJ2-1, with TRBD1 matching over 8 bases. Germline-derived CDR1 and CDR2 are SGHDN and FVKESK. The CDR3 totals 16 residues. V was clipped by 3 bases and J by 2 bases; unmatched bases: 6. The CDR3 here is CASSQIQGGPYNEQFF. The CDR3 DNA is TGTGCCAGCAGCCAGATACAGGGGGGTCCCTACAATGAGCAGTTCTTC.

The chain is built from TRBV25-1 and TRBJ2-3; 9 bases align to TRBD1. CDR1 is MGHDK, CDR2 SYGVNS, per germline. The junction had 11 bases not matched to a gene; V was cut back by 5 bases and J by 2 bases. The CDR3 runs 17 residues. CDR3 amino acids: CASSTIETGGYTDTQYF. CDR3 DNA: TGTGCCAGCAGTACGATTGAGACAGGGGGTTACACAGATACGCAGTATTTT.

This clonotype was seen a few times. The chain is built from TRBV2 and TRBJ2-3; 9 positions agree with TRBD2. The CDR3 consists of 15 residues. CDR1 and CDR2 (germline): SNHLY, FYNNEI. V shed 2 bases and J 10 bases; nucleotides not matched to a gene: 10. CDR3 in amino acids: CASSEWREGPYPQYF. DNA for the CDR3: TGTGCCAGCAGTGAATGGCGGGAGGGGCCCTACCCGCAGTATTTT.

The V gene is TRBV6-8, the J gene TRBJ1-5; D uncertain. Germline CDR1 MNHGY, CDR2 SAAAGT. The V end was cut by 2 bases, the J end by 3 bases, with 8 bases between. The CDR3 totals 14 residues. The CDR3 region has the DNA TGTGCCAGCAGTTACAAGGTTCTCAATCAGCCCCAGCATTTT. Protein product: CASSYKVLNQPQHF.

This clonotype was counted only a few times. The rearrangement joins TRBV10-3 to TRBJ2-3, with unresolved D. The CDR3 is 16 residues long. Trimming pared 2 bases from V and 1 base from J, leaving 13 bases between. Germline assignment: CDR1 ENHRY and CDR2 SYGVKD. CDR3 loop: CAISEVPRIGTDTQYF. DNA for the CDR3: TGTGCCATCAGTGAGGTCCCGCGGATCGGCACAGATACGCAGTATTTT.

This chain connects TRBV29-1 to TRBJ2-2; D gene unclear. Trimming shortened V by 4 bases and J by 5 bases, and 14 bases separated the two germline ends. The germline gives CDR1 SQVTM, CDR2 ANQGSEA. The length of the CDR3 is 14 residues. CDR3 DNA: TGCAGCGTTGGGCAGACACCTACTACCGGGGAGCTGTTTTTT. Translated: CSVGQTPTTGELFF.

This chain joins TRBV20-1 and TRBJ2-3; 8 nucleotides match TRBD1. This CDR3 has 15 residues. Trimming removed 0 bases from V and 4 bases from J; junction bases left unmatched: 6. The V gene's germline CDR1 is DFQATT and CDR2 SNEGSKA (reference sequence). The CDR3 DNA is TGCAGTGCTAGAGATCACGGCAGGGGGCCAGATACGCAGTATTTT. This codes for CSARDHGRGPDTQYF.

The genes are TRBV28 and TRBJ2-3, with 8 bases lining up with TRBD1. V gave up 6 bases and J gave up 4 bases; unmatched junction bases: 9. CDR1 MDHEN and CDR2 SYDVKM come from the germline V gene. CDR3 length equals 15 residues. CDR3 bases: TGTGCCAGCAGCTCGCAGGGGGCGCCGTCAGATACGCAGTATTTT. Translating it yields CASSSQGAPSDTQYF.

This clonotype showed up just a few times. The chain employs TRBV7-2 and TRBJ2-2, with 7 bases fitting TRBD1. Germline V lookup: CDR1 SGHTA, CDR2 FQGNSA. This CDR3 comprises 19 residues. V dropped 4 bases and J dropped 2; count of bases not matched to a gene: 16. In DNA form, the CDR3 reads TGTGCCAGCAGCTCGCCTCGTACCGGGACAGATATTAACACCGGGGAGCTGTTTTTT. Translating it yields CASSSPRTGTDINTGELFF.

On this clonotype itself: The junction and the germline gene differ at one end; a read error may be behind it. This chain uses TRBV7-2 with TRBJ2-5, with 11 bases identical to TRBD2. Germline V CDR1 and CDR2: SGHTA, FQGNSA. This CDR3 spans 16 amino acids. DNA of the CDR3: TGTGCCAGCAGCTTAGAGACTAGCGGGATATTGGAGACCCCGTCCTTC. It encodes CASSLETSGILETPSF.

The chain recombines TRBV10-3 with TRBJ2-7; D is ambiguous. Between the trimmed V and J ends, which lost 4 bases and 6 bases, there was a span of 19 bases. The CDR3 spans 15 residues. Germline assignment: CDR1 ENHRY and CDR2 SYGVKD. This CDR3 reads CAISALISGNIEQYF. Written as DNA, the CDR3 is TGTGCCATCAGTGCCCTCATATCCGGAAATATCGAGCAGTACTTC.

The chain recombines TRBV15 with TRBJ1-6; D gene uncertain. CDR1 is LNHNV and CDR2 is YYDKDF in the germline V gene (reference sequence). Trimming cost V 0 bases and J 8 bases, with 14 bases left between them. The CDR3 sequence is 16 residues long. CDR3 DNA sequence: TGTGCCACCAGCAGAGACCCCGAGCTACCCCATTCACCCCTCCACTTT. This encodes CATSRDPELPHSPLHF.

The V gene is TRBV19, the J gene TRBJ2-6; D unresolved. CDR3 length equals 16 residues. The germline V and J ends were trimmed by 8 bases and 0 bases, with 14 bases remaining between them. Germline assignment: CDR1 LNHDA and CDR2 SQIVND (reference sequence). CDR3 in amino acids: CASSIQADSGANVLTF. In DNA, the CDR3 is TGTGCCAGTTCCATCCAGGCGGACTCTGGGGCCAACGTCCTGACTTTC.

The J gene is TRBJ2-1, the V gene TRBV12-3 or TRBV12-4; D is unclear. CDR3 length: 13 amino acids. V lost 2 bases, J lost 4 bases, and 6 bases lay in between. The CDR3 DNA reads TGTGCCAGCAGTTTAAACGAGTACAATGAGCAGTTCTTC. This sequence encodes CASSLNEYNEQFF.

V is TRBV6-2 or TRBV6-3 and J is TRBJ2-7; D ambiguous. This CDR3 comprises 13 residues. The germline V gene encodes CDR1 MNHEY and CDR2 SVGEGT. Deletions cut 7 bases from V and 3 bases from J, with 13 bases between. The chain's CDR3 is CASTLGPLYEQYF. CDR3 DNA sequence: TGTGCCAGCACCCTCGGGCCCCTCTACGAGCAGTACTTC.

This clonotype was observed many times. The CDR3 spells CASSLQDSGANVLTF. The CDR3 nucleotides are TGTGCCAGCAGCTTACAGGACTCTGGGGCCAACGTCCTGACTTTC. This sequence joins TRBV7-6 and TRBJ2-6; no definite D call. The germline V gene encodes CDR1 SGHVS and CDR2 FNYEAQ. V shed 2 bases and J shed 0 bases, with 5 bases lying between them. The CDR3 sequence is 15 residues long.

The CDR3: CASSLGLADYTDTQYF. DNA of the CDR3: TGTGCCAGTAGCCTAGGACTAGCGGACTACACAGATACGCAGTATTTT. The chain carries TRBV19 and TRBJ2-3; 10 nucleotides agree with TRBD2. V shed 6 bases, J shed 2 bases, and the junction held 8 bases outside the gene matches. The germline V gene has CDR1 LNHDA and CDR2 SQIVND (reference sequence). The CDR3 covers 16 residues.

This clonotype has only a few counts. The J gene is TRBJ2-7, the V gene TRBV6-1; 10 positions agree with TRBD1. Unmatched junction bases numbered 8, after V lost 6 bases and J lost 6 bases. This CDR3 contains 14 residues. Germline assignment: CDR1 MNHNS and CDR2 SASEGT. CDR3: CASRIRDRGGEQYV. CDR3 coding DNA: TGTGCCAGCAGGATCCGGGACAGGGGTGGCGAGCAGTACGTC.

The J gene is TRBJ1-3, the V gene TRBV18, with a tentative D call TRBD1 (5 bases). This CDR3 has 15 amino acids. CDR1 and CDR2 (germline): KGHSH, LQKENI. Trimming pared 1 base from V and 4 bases from J, leaving 11 bases between. In DNA form, the CDR3 reads TGTGCCAGCTCACCACGCCAGGGAGACGGAAACACCATATATTTT. Its protein is CASSPRQGDGNTIYF.

This clonotype was seen only a few times. The rearrangement links TRBV2 to TRBJ1-5; no firm D call. V dropped 6 bases and J dropped 9 bases, with 9 bases sitting between them. Germline lookup yields CDR1 SNHLY and CDR2 FYNNEI. CDR3 length equals 11 residues. DNA of the CDR3: TGTGCCAGCAGGACTGTGGGGCCCCAGCATTTT. It codes for CASRTVGPQHF.